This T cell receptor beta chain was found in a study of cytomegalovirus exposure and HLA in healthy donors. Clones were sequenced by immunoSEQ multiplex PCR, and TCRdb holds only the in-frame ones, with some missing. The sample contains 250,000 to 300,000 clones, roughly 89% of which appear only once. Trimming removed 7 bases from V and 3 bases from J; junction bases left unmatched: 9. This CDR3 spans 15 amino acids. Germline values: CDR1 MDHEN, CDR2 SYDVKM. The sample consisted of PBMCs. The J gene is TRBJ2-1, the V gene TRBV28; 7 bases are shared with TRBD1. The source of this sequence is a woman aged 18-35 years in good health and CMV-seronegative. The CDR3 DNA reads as TGTGCCAGCACGCCCCAGGGGGACGTCTACAATGAGCAGTTCTTC. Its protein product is CASTPQGDVYNEQFF.